The clone carrying this TCR beta chain was counted only a few times. Under the authors' procedure: Amplification of reference gene primers provided the estimated nucleated cell counts. The repertoire was sequenced with immunoSEQ multiplex PCR; TCRdb's copy has only in-frame clones and lacks some. D and trimming were read from the DNA, whereas the V and J calls and clone size are those reported in that table. There are under 450,000 clones in the sample; about 87% occur only once, and 1.3% lies in the top ten. The CDR3 spans 15 residues. V was clipped by 2 bases and J by 0 bases, with 11 bases between them. Germline CDR1 and CDR2: SGHTS and YDEGEE. This entry belongs to a study of blood T cell repertoires in COVID-19. Study background: Some COVID-19 samples were acute and others convalescent; all came from the United States, Italy and Spain.

The TCR originated in a man younger than 45 who had recovered from COVID-19. J is TRBJ1-2 and V is TRBV5-8, with D uncertain. Sequencing used PBMCs or T cells enriched from blood (not recorded which). The DNA for the CDR3 is TGTGCCAGCAGCTTTCCGGAGGCAGCTAACTATGGCTACACCTTC. It codes for CASSFPEAANYGYTF.